These 9 T cell receptor beta chains originate from one sample sequenced in a study of CD8 T cells in Susac syndrome (dated by TCRdb to between 2018 and 2020). Library preparation was by the immunoSEQ multiplex PCR assay. RNA was extracted using the RNeasy kit, and roughly 0.45 to 1 ug of the RNA was reverse transcribed with random hexamers. In TCRdb, the public reads were trimmed at Q25 with fastp and aligned with MiXCR, with productive beta chains retained. When rows share a CDR3 protein, they turn into one entry using the most common DNA and genes. The table for this sample lists some 150,000 distinct CDR3 sequences; approximately 96% of them were counted only once. Around 0.21% of the sample comes from the top ten. The sample was CD8+ T cells from PBMCs. Receptors were obtained from a human donor with multiple sclerosis.

The gene calls are TRBV2 and TRBJ2-6, with 7 positions matching TRBD1. The V and J ends lost 6 bases and 9 bases, in that order; junction bases with no gene match: 11. The CDR3 runs to 15 residues. Per the germline V gene, CDR1 is SNHLY and CDR2 is FYNNEI. CDR3 amino acids: CASRETGAASNVLTF. For the CDR3, the DNA is TGTGCCAGCAGGGAAACAGGGGCCGCCAGCAACGTCCTGACTTTC.

The chain couples TRBV29-1 to TRBJ2-5, with 10 bases that match TRBD2. Germline V gene sequence: CDR1 SQVTM, CDR2 ANQGSEA. The V gene end was trimmed by 7 bases and the J gene end by 5 bases; junction bases not matched to a gene: 13. CDR3 length: 15 amino acids. In nucleotides, the CDR3 is TGCAGCGCACCAAAAAGCGGGGGGGCCGGCGAGACCCAGTACTTC. Translating it yields CSAPKSGGAGETQYF.

The chain carries TRBV9 and TRBJ2-5; D may be TRBD2 (7 bases). V dropped 7 bases and J dropped 2 bases, with 15 bases sitting between them. The germline V gene encodes CDR1 SGDLS and CDR2 YYNGEE. This CDR3 contains 14 residues. The CDR3 nucleotides are TGTGCCAGCTCCGAGGGGGGGGAGCAAGAGACCCAGTACTTC. This translates into CASSEGGEQETQYF. The full variable domain, with the rest looked up from reference TRBV9 and TRBJ2-5, is DSGVTQTPKHLITATGQRVTLRCSPRSGDLSVYWYQQSLDQGLQFLIQYYNGEERAKGNILERFSAQQFPDLHSELNLSSLELGDSALYFCASSEGGEQETQYFGPGTRLLVL.

The J gene is TRBJ1-6, the V gene TRBV4-3, with 8 bases matching TRBD1. This CDR3 region has 15 residues. The V gene end was trimmed by 0 bases and the J gene end by 9 bases; junction bases not matched to a gene: 4. Germline CDR1 is LGHNA and CDR2 is YSLEER. CDR3 nucleotides: TGCGCCAGCAGCCAAGATACAGGGGGGCCTTCACCCCTCCACTTT. It translates to CASSQDTGGPSPLHF.

This chain connects TRBV12-3 or TRBV12-4 to TRBJ2-1; D is tentatively TRBD1 or TRBD2 (5 bases each). V lost 3 bases and J lost 4, with 13 bases in between. CDR3 length: 15 residues. This CDR3 is CASSFPGQPYNEQFF. Written as DNA, the CDR3 is TGTGCCAGCAGTTTTCCGGGGCAGCCGTACAATGAGCAGTTCTTC.

The chain couples TRBV7-8 to TRBJ1-6, with 8 positions matching TRBD1. The junction had 12 bases not matched to a gene; V was cut back by 0 bases and J by 14 bases. The CDR3 contains 16 residues. Per the germline V gene, CDR1 is SGHVS and CDR2 is FQNEAQ. The CDR3 DNA is TGTGCCAGCAGCTTAGCGTCGGGACAGGAGGAATGGGCCCTCCACTTT. It encodes CASSLASGQEEWALHF. The entire variable domain, with the rest obtained from reference TRBV7-8 and TRBJ1-6, is as follows: GAGVSQSPRYKVAKRGQDVALRCDPISGHVSLFWYQQALGQGPEFLTYFQNEAQLDKSGLPSDRFFAERPEGSVSTLKIQRTQQEDSAVYLCASSLASGQEEWALHFGNGTRLTVT.

This clonotype appeared a single time. The chain carries TRBV6-5 and TRBJ1-1; D uncertain. The CDR3 covers 13 residues. Looked up from germline, CDR1 is MNHEY and CDR2 is SVGAGI. Trimming took off 7 bases at V and 1 base at J, with 10 bases between the two ends. The CDR3 protein is CASKGGWNTEAFF. The DNA of the CDR3 is TGTGCCAGCAAGGGAGGCTGGAACACTGAAGCTTTCTTT.

This rearrangement joins TRBV27 to TRBJ1-2, with 12 bases lining up with TRBD1. Germline CDR1 is MNHEY and CDR2 is SMNVEV (reference sequence). J lost 5 bases, V lost 5 bases, and 12 bases had no gene match. The CDR3 totals 17 residues. CDR3 region: CASSPPGQGAKKYGYTF. The DNA of the CDR3 is TGTGCCAGCAGTCCACCGGGACAGGGGGCGAAAAAGTATGGCTACACCTTC.

The chain is built from TRBV12-3 or TRBV12-4 and TRBJ2-1; possible D gene TRBD2, 7 bases. V was pared by 8 bases and J by 6 bases, with 17 bases between. The CDR3 length is 14 residues. In DNA, the CDR3 is TGTGCCAGCGGGGAGGGGGGGCGATCCAATGAGCAGTTCTTC. Its translation is CASGEGGRSNEQFF.